The 25 T cell receptor beta chains given below trace back to one sample, sequenced in a study of Ad26.COV2.S vaccination and SARS-CoV-2 variants (dated by TCRdb to the early 2020s). The treatment or condition label for this specimen denotes: about 20 received Ad26.COV2.S at low or high dose, single or two shots; about 5 received placebo; per-sample allocation not given. Repertoires of vaccine and placebo recipients were sequenced from samples collected on day 63 after the first injection. Library method: the immunoSEQ multiplex PCR assay. This immuneACCESS table, as held by TCRdb, lists in-frame sequences with V and J called but not all clones. Of the missing ones, under half trace to an unresolved V gene in checked studies; the others have no known cause. This sample has 300,000 to 500,000 clones in its table, and roughly nine tenths of those were observed once. The ten biggest clones cover around 3.4% of the sample.

This sample comprised peripheral blood, obtained in a trial of Ad26.COV2.S vaccine versus placebo. The source is a person between 18 and 59 years old who received the Ad26.COV2.S COVID-19 vaccine or a placebo.

This chain links TRBV7-2 with TRBJ2-1; possibly TRBD2 for D (5 bases). The germline CDR1 and CDR2 sequences are SGHTA and FQGNSA. This CDR3 has 16 amino acids. Trimming took off 5 bases at V and 6 bases at J, with 20 bases between the two ends. The CDR3 loop is CASSPSIERLSNEQFF. In DNA, the CDR3 is TGTGCCAGCAGCCCTAGTATCGAGCGGCTATCCAATGAGCAGTTCTTC.

This clone appeared a single time. V usage is TRBV7-2 and J usage is TRBJ2-7, with TRBD2 matching over 11 bases. CDR1 is SGHTA and CDR2 is FQGNSA in the germline V gene. The CDR3 loop spans 14 amino acids. V shed 4 bases and J 3 bases; nucleotides not matched to a gene: 2. CDR3 DNA: TGTGCCAGCAGCTCTAGCGGGGGGATCTACGAGCAGTACTTC. Encoded protein: CASSSSGGIYEQYF.

The CDR3 region is CATQGVGDTEAFF. DNA of the CDR3: TGTGCCACACAAGGTGTGGGCGACACTGAAGCTTTCTTT. This chain connects TRBV24-1 to TRBJ1-1; D not certain. CDR3 length: 13 residues. Germline-derived CDR1 and CDR2 are KGHDR and SFDVKD. Trimming took off 10 bases at V and 3 bases at J, with 14 bases between the two ends.

The chain recombines TRBV4-2 with TRBJ2-5; no clear D gene. Germline CDR1 and CDR2: LGHNA and YNFKEQ. The V end was cut by 4 bases, the J end by 2 bases, with 8 bases between. This CDR3 has 13 amino acids. CDR3 sequence (DNA): TGTGCCAGCAGCCCGGACCAACAAGAGACCCAGTACTTC. Protein sequence: CASSPDQQETQYF.

With respect to this clone: In the same sample, other DNA sequences code for this CDR3. The rearrangement links TRBV27 to TRBJ1-2; weak D call: TRBD1 (5 bases). The CDR3 extends over 13 amino acids. Trimming pared 2 bases from V and 4 bases from J, leaving 8 bases between. In germline, CDR1 is MNHEY, CDR2 SMNVEV (reference sequence). The CDR3: CASSLTGTYGYTF. The DNA for the CDR3 is TGTGCCAGCAGTTTAACAGGAACCTATGGCTACACCTTC.

The V gene is TRBV11-2, the J gene TRBJ1-6, with 11 bases aligning to TRBD1. Looked up from germline, CDR1 is SGHAT and CDR2 is FQNNGV. Germline trimming cut 6 bases from V and 7 bases from J; bases unmatched to any gene: 11. This CDR3 comprises 17 residues. The CDR3 DNA sequence: TGTGCCAGCAGGATCACAGGGACAGGGGGGAAAAATTCACCCCTCCACTTT. Translating it yields CASRITGTGGKNSPLHF.

The rearrangement joins TRBV5-6 to TRBJ2-1; 7 bases map to TRBD1. There are 14 residues in the CDR3. V was clipped by 4 bases and J by 4 bases; unmatched bases: 5. Germline V gene sequence: CDR1 SGHDT, CDR2 YYEEEE. The CDR3 loop reads CASSDRDRYNEQFF. CDR3 in DNA: TGTGCCAGCAGCGACAGGGACAGATACAATGAGCAGTTCTTC.

A few counts support this clone. The J gene is TRBJ1-4, the V gene TRBV15; D call uncertain. V was clipped by 4 bases and J by 8 bases, with 11 bases between them. Germline V gene sequence: CDR1 LNHNV, CDR2 YYDKDF (reference sequence). The CDR3 has 13 amino acids. CDR3 DNA sequence: TGTGCCACCAGCAACCGGCAACGCGAAAAACTGTTTTTT. Amino acids: CATSNRQREKLFF. Drawing the rest from reference TRBV15 and TRBJ1-4, the complete variable domain is DAMVIQNPRYQVTQFGKPVTLSCSQTLNHNVMYWYQQKSSQAPKLLFHYYDKDFNNEADTPDNFQSRRPNTSFCFLDIRSPGLGDTAMYLCATSNRQREKLFFGSGTQLSVL.

This chain connects TRBV6-5 to TRBJ2-7; 7 nucleotides agree with TRBD2. The CDR3 spans 11 residues. V lost 6 bases to trimming and J lost 4 bases; unmatched junction nucleotides: 0. Germline assignment: CDR1 MNHEY and CDR2 SVGAGI. The CDR3 nucleotides read TGTGCCAGCAGGCGGGGGTACGAGCAGTACTTC. The encoded protein is CASRRGYEQYF.

The chain recombines TRBV7-8 with TRBJ2-3; the match to TRBD2 covers 9 bases. CDR3 length: 18 amino acids. Germline V gene data show CDR1 as SGHVS and CDR2 as FQNEAQ. J gave up 2 bases and V 1 base, and 10 bases lay outside the gene matches. The CDR3: CASSLEVSAGGNTDTQYF. The CDR3 DNA reads as TGTGCCAGCAGCTTAGAAGTCAGTGCGGGGGGGAACACAGATACGCAGTATTTT.

The gene calls are TRBV6-6 and TRBJ2-7; TRBD1 is a possible D gene (6 bases). This CDR3 comprises 14 residues. Germline CDR1 is MNHNY and CDR2 is SVGAGI (reference sequence). Trimming left V 0 bases short and J 3 bases short, with 9 bases between. DNA for the CDR3: TGTGCCAGCAGTTACTCGGCAGGGGTCTACGAGCAGTACTTC. Protein product: CASSYSAGVYEQYF.

The rearrangement uses TRBV15 and TRBJ1-4, with D unresolved. With 5 bases removed from V and 0 bases from J, the gap between germline ends came to 4 bases. CDR1 LNHNV and CDR2 YYDKDF come from the germline V gene (reference sequence). The CDR3 consists of 13 residues. The CDR3 sequence is CATSPATNEKLFF. In nucleotides, the CDR3 is TGTGCCACCAGCCCAGCAACTAATGAAAAACTGTTTTTT.

CDR3 nucleotides: TGTGCCAGCAGCTTAGCCGAAGGACTAGTCGGCACAGATACGCAGTATTTT. Translated, it gives CASSLAEGLVGTDTQYF. The chain is built from TRBV7-6 and TRBJ2-3; 7 nucleotides line up with TRBD2. CDR3 length: 17 residues. V lost 0 bases to trimming and J lost 1 base; unmatched junction nucleotides: 7. The germline V gene has CDR1 SGHVS and CDR2 FNYEAQ.

The V gene is TRBV27, the J gene TRBJ2-1, with D perhaps TRBD2 (5 bases). Between the trimmed V and J ends, which lost 6 bases and 10 bases, there was a span of 10 bases. CDR1 and CDR2 from the germline V gene are MNHEY and SMNVEV (reference sequence). The CDR3 is made up of 11 amino acids. DNA of the CDR3: TGTGCCAGCAGGACTATGGGGGAGCAGTTCTTC. Its protein is CASRTMGEQFF.

CDR3 sequence reads: CASSLDQGKGEAFF. As DNA, the CDR3 is TGTGCCAGCAGCTTGGATCAGGGAAAAGGTGAAGCTTTCTTT. The chain links TRBV5-4 to TRBJ1-1, with D possibly matching TRBD1 (5 bases). Germline lookup yields CDR1 SGHNT and CDR2 YYREEE (reference sequence). The CDR3 covers 14 residues. Between the trimmed V and J ends, which lost 0 bases and 7 bases, there was a span of 13 bases.

The V call is TRBV6-5, the J call TRBJ2-7; D remains ambiguous. Trimming left V 6 bases short and J 1 base short, with 7 bases between. Germline assignment: CDR1 MNHEY and CDR2 SVGAGI. The CDR3 has 12 residues. DNA of the CDR3: TGTGCCAGCAGCCCAGGTTCCTACGAGCAGTACTTC. Translation: CASSPGSYEQYF.

This rearrangement joins TRBV29-1 to TRBJ2-7, with TRBD2 matching 13 bases. Trimming removed 5 bases from V and 5 bases from J; junction bases left unmatched: 6. CDR1 SQVTM and CDR2 ANQGSEA come from the germline V gene. This CDR3 comprises 14 residues. CDR3 nucleotides: TGCAGCGTTATGACTAGCGGGGGGCCCCACGAGCAGTACTTC. Its protein product is CSVMTSGGPHEQYF.

The rearrangement uses TRBV5-1 and TRBJ2-7; D is uncertain. Trimming shortened V by 7 bases and J by 5 bases, and 13 bases separated the two germline ends. The CDR3 is 12 amino acids. Per the germline V gene, CDR1 is SGHRS and CDR2 is YFSETQ. CDR3 sequence reads: CASLSEGNEQYF. The CDR3 bases are TGCGCCAGCCTTTCAGAAGGTAACGAGCAGTACTTC.

The chain employs TRBV6-5 and TRBJ2-3; 7 bases are shared with TRBD1. Germline V gives CDR1 MNHEY, CDR2 SVGAGI. J lost 5 bases, V lost 6 bases, and 8 bases had no gene match. There are 14 residues in the CDR3. The CDR3 loop reads CASSTGTEKDTQYF. The CDR3 DNA reads TGTGCCAGCAGCACCGGGACAGAGAAAGATACGCAGTATTTT.

The chain couples TRBV5-4 to TRBJ2-5, with D perhaps being TRBD1 or TRBD2 (5 bases each). The CDR3 runs 16 residues. Per germline, CDR1 SGHNT and CDR2 YYREEE (reference sequence). Trimming removed 2 bases from V and 2 bases from J, with 16 bases in between. In DNA, the CDR3 is TGTGCCAGCAGCTTCCCAAGTGGGACCGAACAAGAGACCCAGTACTTC. This codes for CASSFPSGTEQETQYF. Supplemented by reference TRBV5-4 and TRBJ2-5, the full variable domain reads ETGVTQSPTHLIKTRGQQVTLRCSSQSGHNTVSWYQQALGQGPQFIFQYYREEENGRGNFPPRFSGLQFPNYSSELNVNALELDDSALYLCASSFPSGTEQETQYFGPGTRLLVL.

This chain connects TRBV20-1 to TRBJ2-1; D is possibly TRBD2 (5 bases). The CDR3 covers 14 residues. V dropped 5 bases and J dropped 0 bases, with 11 bases sitting between them. Germline V gene data show CDR1 as DFQATT and CDR2 as SNEGSKA (reference sequence). CDR3 amino acids: CSARADFSYNEQFF. The DNA of the CDR3 is TGCAGTGCTCGTGCGGACTTCTCCTACAATGAGCAGTTCTTC.

V usage is TRBV5-1 and J usage is TRBJ1-2; no definite D call. CDR1 is SGHRS and CDR2 is YFSETQ in the germline V gene. This CDR3 is 13 amino acids long. Trimming left V 2 bases short and J 3 bases short, with 8 bases between. The CDR3 coding sequence is TGCGCCAGCAGCTTCACAGACTACTATGGCTACACCTTC. It is translated as CASSFTDYYGYTF. The whole variable domain, filled in from reference TRBV5-1 and TRBJ1-2, reads KAGVTQTPRYLIKTRGQQVTLSCSPISGHRSVSWYQQTPGQGLQFLFEYFSETQRNKGNFPGRFSGRQFSNSRSEMNVSTLELGDSALYLCASSFTDYYGYTFGSGTRLTVV.

The rearrangement uses TRBV27 and TRBJ1-2; D gene unclear. The length of the CDR3 is 14 residues. Between the trimmed V and J ends, which lost 8 bases and 1 base, there was a span of 14 bases. Germline CDR1 MNHEY, CDR2 SMNVEV (reference sequence). The CDR3 protein is CASRWGVGNYGYTF. Here the CDR3 DNA reads TGTGCCAGCCGGTGGGGTGTGGGTAACTATGGCTACACCTTC.

About this clone: The sample holds other DNA sequences that translate to the same CDR3. The chain recombines TRBV19 with TRBJ2-3; 8 nucleotides agree with TRBD1. Germline lookup yields CDR1 LNHDA and CDR2 SQIVND (reference sequence). The CDR3 loop spans 15 amino acids. V dropped 3 bases and J dropped 3; count of bases not matched to a gene: 5. For the CDR3, the DNA is TGTGCCAGTAGTATGGGCAGGGGGCTTACAGATACGCAGTATTTT. Protein product: CASSMGRGLTDTQYF. The whole variable domain, filled in from reference TRBV19 and TRBJ2-3, reads DGGITQSPKYLFRKEGQNVTLSCEQNLNHDAMYWYRQDPGQGLRLIYYSQIVNDFQKGDIAEGYSVSREKKESFPLTVTSAQKNPTAFYLCASSMGRGLTDTQYFGPGTRLTVL.

In its sample, this clone was seen a few times. This chain uses TRBV5-4 with TRBJ2-7; D is unclear. Germline-derived CDR1 and CDR2 are SGHNT and YYREEE (reference sequence). This CDR3 comprises 12 residues. Trimming shortened V by 1 base and J by 6 bases, and 8 bases separated the two germline ends. CDR3 in amino acids: CASSLIGAEQYF. Here the CDR3 DNA reads TGTGCCAGCAGCTTGATCGGAGCCGAGCAGTACTTC.